This T cell receptor beta chain was sequenced during a study of T-cell reconstitution after alpha-beta-depleted transplantation in children. The TCRbeta library was prepared with unique molecular identifiers. TCRdb itself ran the PCR reads through MiXCR, one entry per CDR3 protein. There are some 200,000 distinct CDR3 sequences in the sample; roughly 15% occur only once, and around 13% lies in the top ten. The CDR3 is 17 residues long. V lost 5 bases to trimming and J lost 2 bases; unmatched junction nucleotides: 12. This specimen consisted of PBMCs from the stem cell graft donor, obtained from the stem cell graft. The receptor was isolated from a human donor who donated a stem cell graft to a child with acute lymphoblastic leukemia. This sequence joins TRBV12-3 or TRBV12-4 and TRBJ1-3, with 7 positions matching TRBD1. The CDR3 nucleotides are TGTGCCAGCAGTCCAAACAGGGGAGGGCCAACTGGAAACACCATATATTTT. This translates into CASSPNRGGPTGNTIYF.